This T cell receptor beta chain was captured by sequencing in a study of Graves' ophthalmopathy and Graves' hyperthyroidism. On the study more broadly: The study drew peripheral blood at initial diagnosis, before any treatment.

Germline CDR1 is MNHNS and CDR2 is SASEGT. The J segment lost 8 bases and the V segment lost 5 bases, leaving 14 bases of the junction unmatched. This CDR3 has 15 residues. Patients were left out if they had other autoimmune diseases, uncontrolled infections, pregnancy or lactation. Patients were diagnosed from clinical symptoms, serum thyroxine, TRAb, thyroid ultrasound and orbital computed tomography. From fresh peripheral blood, around 10 ml in volume, the PBMCs were obtained. Amplified material comprised TCR beta CDR3 regions derived from RNA transcripts. First-round RT-PCR relied on HTBI primers, and a second-round multiplex PCR came next. TCRdb re-analysed the multiplex PCR reads in MiXCR, keeping a single row per CDR3 protein. Found here are roughly 500,000 distinct CDR3 sequences, approximately 15% of them singletons; the top ten hold 8% to 10%. This clonotype was found many times.

This clonotype was obtained from a woman in her twenties or thirties with Graves' ophthalmopathy. The V and J genes are TRBV6-1 and TRBJ1-2; 7 nucleotides agree with TRBD1. Material for sequencing was blood. The CDR3 reads CASSTLTGRVEGYTF. The CDR3 DNA follows: TGTGCCAGCAGTACCCTGACAGGGCGGGTGGAGGGCTACACCTTC.